The TCR beta chain described here comes from a study of beta chain features in type 1 diabetes. Study-level points and caveats: Type 1 diabetes patients showed a moderate but significant shortening of TCRB CDR3s in all four CD4+ subsets. VDJ junctions from type 1 diabetes patients carried fewer insertions and larger deletions.

As for this clone: Its target is unknown.

Expressed TCRB transcripts were sequenced after all isolated RNA was converted to cDNA. Sequenced naive, central memory and regulatory T cell samples produced an average of about 3.6 million reads. This table comes from immunoSEQ multiplex PCR, and its TCRdb copy is limited to in-frame clones, with some not included. Counted here are 300,000 to 400,000 clones, approximately 15% occurring once; the ten biggest clones make up around 0.016%. The CDR3 spans 15 residues. Trimming took off 1 base at V and 0 bases at J, with 11 bases between the two ends. CDR1 and CDR2 from the germline V gene are SGHRS and YFSETQ. Stem cell-like memory, regulatory, central memory and naive CD4+ cells were sorted via CD45RO/CCR7/CD25/CD127/CD95/CD27.

The sequenced material came from naive CD4+ T cells from blood. The TCR was taken from a woman under 30 with type 1 diabetes. This sequence joins TRBV5-1 and TRBJ2-7; possibly TRBD1 for D (5 bases). Here the CDR3 DNA reads TGCGCCAGCAGCTTGACAGGTCAGAGCTCCTACGAGCAGTACTTC. This sequence encodes CASSLTGQSSYEQYF.